Shown below are 12 T cell receptor beta chains from a single sample sequenced in a study of neurological immune-mediated disorders. TCRdb re-called the 5' RACE reads through MiXCR, storing one row per CDR3 protein. The data contain some 27,000 distinct CDR3 sequences, roughly 6.7% of them singletons. Source material: PBMCs. The receptors shown here come from a woman in her fifties or sixties in good health.

In this sample, this clonotype turned up many times. The J gene is TRBJ2-5, the V gene TRBV29-1, with 7 bases matching TRBD1. The germline V gene has CDR1 SQVTM and CDR2 ANQGSEA. The J segment lost 2 bases and the V segment lost 4 bases, leaving 7 bases of the junction unmatched. The CDR3 spans 14 residues. The chain's CDR3 is CSVVKQGLQETQYF. Written as DNA, the CDR3 is TGCAGCGTTGTAAAACAGGGGTTACAAGAGACCCAGTACTTC.

This clonotype showed up just a few times. V usage is TRBV25-1 and J usage is TRBJ1-2; 8 bases are shared with TRBD1. This CDR3 has 13 residues. V shed 8 bases, J shed 3 bases, and the junction held 5 bases outside the gene matches. CDR1 and CDR2 from the germline V gene are MGHDK and SYGVNS. As DNA, the CDR3 is TGTGCCAGCCGGCCGACAGGGGACTATGGCTACACCTTC. This codes for CASRPTGDYGYTF.

There are many counts of this clonotype. The CDR3, as DNA: TGTGCCAGCAGTCCCCAGGGGGCGATCGGCGAGCAGTACTTC. It specifies CASSPQGAIGEQYF. This chain connects TRBV27 to TRBJ2-7, with TRBD1 matching over 8 bases. There are 14 residues in the CDR3. Germline CDR1 and CDR2: MNHEY and SMNVEV (reference sequence). V lost 5 bases and J lost 6; bases outside the gene matches: 9.

This clonotype was seen many times. This sequence joins TRBV11-2 and TRBJ2-3; the D gene could be TRBD1 or TRBD2 (6 bases each). This CDR3 comprises 14 residues. V was clipped by 6 bases and J by 5 bases, with 15 bases between them. The V gene's germline CDR1 is SGHAT and CDR2 FQNNGV. The CDR3 nucleotides read TGTGCCAGCAGTTACCGGGGGCAGGGAGATACGCAGTATTTT. Translating gives CASSYRGQGDTQYF.

This clonotype was recorded many times. This sequence joins TRBV12-3 or TRBV12-4 and TRBJ1-2; D perhaps matches TRBD1 (6 bases). This CDR3 region has 16 residues. Trimming removed 5 bases from V and 7 bases from J, with 23 bases in between. CDR3 DNA: TGTGCCAGCAGTCCTGCCCCCCATACAACAGGGTTTGGCTACACCTTC. Amino acid sequence: CASSPAPHTTGFGYTF.

By proportion, this clonotype is medium-sized. This chain connects TRBV3-1 to TRBJ1-5; D is unclear. With 3 bases removed from V and 3 bases from J, the gap between germline ends came to 9 bases. Germline V gene data show CDR1 as LGHDT and CDR2 as YNNKEL (reference sequence). This CDR3 contains 14 residues. As DNA, the CDR3 is TGTGCCAGCAGCCATTCGGGTGACAATCAGCCCCAGCATTTT. Protein product: CASSHSGDNQPQHF.

This clonotype was picked up many times. The CDR3 DNA sequence: TGCAGTGCCCGCCAGGGGGATATCACAGATACGCAGTATTTT. The encoded protein is CSARQGDITDTQYF. This chain links TRBV20-1 with TRBJ2-3, with TRBD1 identical over 7 bases. V shed 6 bases, J shed 2 bases, and the junction held 8 bases outside the gene matches. The CDR3 totals 14 residues. Germline loops: CDR1 DFQATT, CDR2 SNEGSKA (reference sequence).

This clonotype was seen many times. The chain has TRBV12-3 or TRBV12-4 and TRBJ1-1; the D gene is possibly TRBD1 (5 bases). This CDR3 contains 11 residues. V was clipped by 7 bases and J by 9 bases, with 12 bases between them. The CDR3 is CASIGDLQAFF. The DNA for the CDR3 is TGTGCCAGCATTGGGGACCTTCAAGCTTTCTTT.

This clonotype was observed many times. The chain employs TRBV20-1 and TRBJ2-2; D could derive from TRBD1 or TRBD2 (6 bases each). Deletions cut 1 base from V and 0 bases from J, with 12 bases between. Germline V CDR1 and CDR2: DFQATT, SNEGSKA (reference sequence). The CDR3 consists of 16 residues. CDR3: CSARGGASANTGELFF. The CDR3 nucleotides read TGCAGTGCTAGAGGGGGGGCATCAGCGAACACCGGGGAGCTGTTTTTT.

This clonotype was counted at least ten times. This chain connects TRBV20-1 to TRBJ1-1; D is uncertain. There are 11 residues in the CDR3. The V gene lost 7 bases and the J gene lost 2 bases, with 8 bases spanning the gap. Germline-derived CDR1 and CDR2 are DFQATT and SNEGSKA (reference sequence). CDR3 in amino acids: CSVLDNTEAFF. CDR3 bases: TGCAGTGTTTTGGATAACACTGAAGCTTTCTTT.

This clonotype was counted ten times or more. The chain joins TRBV5-1 to TRBJ1-3, with D maybe TRBD1 (5 bases). The V and J ends lost 1 base and 4 bases respectively, with 12 bases between them. Germline lookup yields CDR1 SGHRS and CDR2 YFSETQ. CDR3 length: 15 residues. The CDR3 is CASSLSQGYGNTIYF. The CDR3 nucleotides read TGCGCCAGCAGCTTGAGCCAGGGCTACGGAAACACCATATATTTT. Complete variable domain (other parts from reference TRBV5-1 and TRBJ1-3): KAGVTQTPRYLIKTRGQQVTLSCSPISGHRSVSWYQQTPGQGLQFLFEYFSETQRNKGNFPGRFSGRQFSNSRSEMNVSTLELGDSALYLCASSLSQGYGNTIYFGEGSWLTVV.

V usage is TRBV5-1 and J usage is TRBJ2-2; D gene uncertain. The germline gives CDR1 SGHRS, CDR2 YFSETQ. CDR3 size: 14 residues. Trimming took 1 base from V and 1 from J, leaving 5 bases between them. CDR3 DNA: TGCGCCAGCAGCTTGACCGTGAACACCGGGGAGCTGTTTTTT. Protein sequence: CASSLTVNTGELFF. The full variable domain, completed using reference TRBV5-1 and TRBJ2-2, is KAGVTQTPRYLIKTRGQQVTLSCSPISGHRSVSWYQQTPGQGLQFLFEYFSETQRNKGNFPGRFSGRQFSNSRSEMNVSTLELGDSALYLCASSLTVNTGELFFGEGSRLTVL.